A selection of T cell receptor beta chains follows, all from one sample in a study of cytomegalovirus exposure and HLA in healthy donors. TCRdb keeps only in-frame clones here, not all; method: immunoSEQ multiplex PCR. The ten top clones account for roughly 0.74%, within a sample of approximately 190,000 clones. The specimen sequenced was PBMCs. The origin of the receptors is a boy aged 10-17 years in good health and CMV-seronegative. Both conserved end residues are part of each CDR3. Fields, in order: J gene, V gene, D gene, CDR3 DNA, CDR3 protein. A D gene is named only where the DNA matches it firmly.

TRBJ1-1	TRBV5-6	NA	TGTGCCAGCAGCCAAAGACAGGCCCCTGAAGCTTTCTTT	CASSQRQAPEAFF
TRBJ1-4	TRBV4-3	NA	TGCGCCAGCAGCCAAGGCTCAGGTGGGGGGAATGAAAAACTGTTTTTT	CASSQGSGGGNEKLFF
TRBJ1-2	TRBV5-4	TRBD1	TGTGCCAGCAGCGAGGGACAGGGGGTAGGCTACACCTTC	CASSEGQGVGYTF
TRBJ1-6	TRBV7-9	TRBD1	TGTGCCAGCAGCTCCGGGACAGGGGGGTTCGGGACCTATAATTCACCCCTCCACTTT	CASSSGTGGFGTYNSPLHF
TRBJ2-1	TRBV7-8	TRBD1	TGTGCCAGCAGGTCATTACCCGGGACAGAAGACAATGAGCAGTTCTTC	CASRSLPGTEDNEQFF
TRBJ1-5	TRBV9	NA	TGTGCCAGCAGCGTAGGAGGAGGGAATCAGCCCCAGCATTTT	CASSVGGGNQPQHF
TRBJ2-1	TRBV19	NA	TGTGCCAGTAGTAAGGACAGCACGTACAATGAGCAGTTCTTC	CASSKDSTYNEQFF
TRBJ2-7	TRBV5-1	TRBD1	TGCGCCAGCAGCTTACGGACAGGGAACGAGCAGTACTTC	CASSLRTGNEQYF
TRBJ2-7	TRBV29-1	TRBD1	TGCAGCGTTGAGGACAGGGGGGAAACCCGAAACTACGAGCAGTACTTC	CSVEDRGETRNYEQYF
TRBJ2-7	TRBV27	NA	TGTGCCAGCAGTTTCAGGCGCCCCAGCCCGGGGGAGCAGTACTTC	CASSFRRPSPGEQYF
TRBJ1-5	TRBV19	NA	TGTGCCAGTAGTATGCGTGGCGGATATCAGCCCCAGCATTTT	CASSMRGGYQPQHF
TRBJ2-3	TRBV11-1	TRBD2	TGTGCCAGCAGCTCCGGACTAGCGGGGGGCAGGGGGCAGTATTTT	CASSSGLAGGRGQYF
TRBJ2-7	TRBV6-1	NA	TGTGCCAGCAGTGAACAGGTTTGGTCCTACGAGCAGTACTTC	CASSEQVWSYEQYF
TRBJ1-2	TRBV27	TRBD1	TGTGCCAGCAGCCCGGGACAGGGAATGAGTGGCTACACCTTC	CASSPGQGMSGYTF
TRBJ1-4	TRBV7-2	NA	TGTGCCAGCAGCGGAAGGGGGGGGAGGAACGAAAAACTGTTTTTT	CASSGRGGRNEKLFF
TRBJ2-5	TRBV5-1	TRBD1	TGCGCCAGCAGCTCCTCAGGTACAGGGGCCCGGCAAGAGACCCAGTACTTC	CASSSSGTGARQETQYF
TRBJ2-1	TRBV7-2	NA	TGTGCCAGCAGCTTAGTAGGGGGGGCAGGGGTGTGGAGTGAGCAGTTCTTC	CASSLVGGAGVWSEQFF
TRBJ2-4	TRBV7-3	NA	TGTGCCAGCAGCTCCGGCTTTGTAGGGGTAAAAAACATTCAGTACTTC	CASSSGFVGVKNIQYF
TRBJ2-7	TRBV6-5	NA	TGTGCCAGCAGTTCGAGCGGCGAGCAGTACTTC	CASSSSGEQYF
TRBJ1-2	TRBV7-2	NA	TGTGCCAGCAGCTTAGAGGGGCATGGCTACACCTTC	CASSLEGHGYTF
TRBJ1-1	TRBV7-3	NA	TGTGCCAGCAACGAGGACGGAGGATTAAACACTGAAGCTTTCTTT	CASNEDGGLNTEAFF
TRBJ2-7	TRBV7-9	NA	TGTGCCACCAGCCCCCTGTACGGGAGCTCCTACGAGCAGTACTTC	CATSPLYGSSYEQYF
TRBJ2-7	TRBV30	NA	TGTGCCTGGAGTGATATAGGGGTCTCCTACGAGCAGTACTTC	CAWSDIGVSYEQYF
TRBJ2-2	TRBV6-5	TRBD1	TGTGCCAGCACAAGTGATAGGGGGCACACCGGGGAGCTGTTTTTT	CASTSDRGHTGELFF
TRBJ1-3	TRBV9	NA	TGTGCCAGCAGCACTACGAGGGGGACTGGAAACACCATATATTTT	CASSTTRGTGNTIYF
TRBJ2-1	TRBV9	TRBD1	TGTGCCAGCAGCGTAGGTGGACAGGGGAGCCATGAGCAGTTCTTC	CASSVGGQGSHEQFF
TRBJ2-7	TRBV10-2	TRBD2	TGCGCCAGCAGCTGGGCGGGGGACTACGAGCAGTACTTC	CASSWAGDYEQYF
TRBJ2-3	TRBV6-5	TRBD2	TGTGCCAGCTCCGAGCGGGGGAGGGCAGATACGCAGTATTTT	CASSERGRADTQYF
TRBJ2-1	TRBV5-1	TRBD1	TGCGCCACCAGCCGGGACAGGGTTCTTGGCAATGAGCAGTTCTTC	CATSRDRVLGNEQFF
TRBJ1-4	TRBV5-1	NA	TGCGCCAGCAGCTTGGGACGGGCAACTAATGAAAAACTGTTTTTT	CASSLGRATNEKLFF
TRBJ1-2	TRBV7-2	NA	TGTGCCAGCAGCTTAAATCGACAGATTAACTATGGCTACACCTTC	CASSLNRQINYGYTF
TRBJ2-7	TRBV7-9	NA	TGTGCCAGCAGCTTAGCCGTGGGAGTGCGCTCCTACGAGCAGTACTTC	CASSLAVGVRSYEQYF
TRBJ2-2	TRBV7-6	NA	TGTGCCAGCAGTCTAGGACTTCAAAACACCGGGGAGCTGTTTTTT	CASSLGLQNTGELFF
TRBJ2-7	TRBV6-5	TRBD1	TGTGCCAGCAGCCATATCGGGACAGGGGACTACGAGCAGTACTTC	CASSHIGTGDYEQYF
TRBJ2-7	TRBV30	NA	TGTGCCTGTTACACAGGGTCCTACGAGCAGTACTTC	CACYTGSYEQYF